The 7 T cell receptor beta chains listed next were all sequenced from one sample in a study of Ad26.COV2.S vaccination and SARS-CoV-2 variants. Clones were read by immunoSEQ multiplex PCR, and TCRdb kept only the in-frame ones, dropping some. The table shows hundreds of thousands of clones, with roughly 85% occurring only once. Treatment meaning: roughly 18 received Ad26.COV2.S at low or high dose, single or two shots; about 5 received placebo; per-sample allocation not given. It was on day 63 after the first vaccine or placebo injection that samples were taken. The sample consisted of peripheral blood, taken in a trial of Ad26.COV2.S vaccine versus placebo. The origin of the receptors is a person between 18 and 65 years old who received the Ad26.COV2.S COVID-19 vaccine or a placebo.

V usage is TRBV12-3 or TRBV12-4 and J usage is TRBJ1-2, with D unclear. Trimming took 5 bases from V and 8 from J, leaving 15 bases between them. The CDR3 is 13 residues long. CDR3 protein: CASSPSPLGGYTF. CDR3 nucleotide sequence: TGTGCCAGCAGTCCATCGCCCCTGGGGGGCTACACCTTC.

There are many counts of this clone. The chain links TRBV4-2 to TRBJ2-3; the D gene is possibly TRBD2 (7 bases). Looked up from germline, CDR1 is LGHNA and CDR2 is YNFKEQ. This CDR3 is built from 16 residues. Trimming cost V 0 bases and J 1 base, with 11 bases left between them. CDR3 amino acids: CASSQDRGGGTDTQYF. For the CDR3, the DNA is TGTGCCAGCAGCCAAGATAGGGGGGGAGGCACAGATACGCAGTATTTT.

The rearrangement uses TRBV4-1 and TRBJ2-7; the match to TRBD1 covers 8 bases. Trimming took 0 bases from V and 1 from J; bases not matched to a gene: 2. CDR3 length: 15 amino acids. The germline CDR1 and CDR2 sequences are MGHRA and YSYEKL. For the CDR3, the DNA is TGCGCCAGCAGCCAAGAGACAGGGGCGTCCTACGAGCAGTACTTC. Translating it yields CASSQETGASYEQYF.

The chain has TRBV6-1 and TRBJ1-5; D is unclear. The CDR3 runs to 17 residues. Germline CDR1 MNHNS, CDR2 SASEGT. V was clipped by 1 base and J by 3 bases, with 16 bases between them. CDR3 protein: CASSEVQLALYNQPQHF. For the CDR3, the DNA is TGTGCCAGCAGTGAAGTTCAGCTCGCCCTATACAATCAGCCCCAGCATTTT.

The CDR3 reads CASSKSVFTLAGFYEQYF. The CDR3 DNA is TGTGCCAGCAGCAAATCGGTATTTACCCTAGCGGGGTTCTACGAGCAGTACTTC. The chain is built from TRBV21-1 and TRBJ2-7; the table's D call of TRBD2 was not tested on the DNA. TRBV21-1 is recorded as a pseudogene. CDR3 size: 18 residues.

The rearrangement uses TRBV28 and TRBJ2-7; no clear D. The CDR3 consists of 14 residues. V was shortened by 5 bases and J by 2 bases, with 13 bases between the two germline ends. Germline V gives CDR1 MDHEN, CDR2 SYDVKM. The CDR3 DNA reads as TGTGCCAGCAGTCCCCCGGGCAGTACCTACGAGCAGTACTTC. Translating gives CASSPPGSTYEQYF.

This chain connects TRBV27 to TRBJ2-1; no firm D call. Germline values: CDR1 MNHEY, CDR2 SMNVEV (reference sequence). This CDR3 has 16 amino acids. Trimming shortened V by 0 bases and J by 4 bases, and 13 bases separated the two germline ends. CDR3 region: CASSLSTVRQYNEQFF. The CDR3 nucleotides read TGTGCCAGCAGTTTATCAACGGTGAGACAATACAATGAGCAGTTCTTC.